A single sample gave rise to the 3 T cell receptor beta chains below, sequenced in a study of cytomegalovirus exposure and HLA in healthy donors. Clones were sequenced by immunoSEQ multiplex PCR, and TCRdb holds only the in-frame ones, with some missing. The table lists about 400,000 clones, around 86% of them singletons. The material sequenced was PBMCs. These receptors all come from a woman younger than 30 in good health and CMV-seronegative.

The CDR3 spells CASSRDRNTEAFF. The CDR3 region has the DNA TGTGCCAGCAGCAGAGACAGGAACACTGAAGCTTTCTTT. The chain joins TRBV7-2 to TRBJ1-1, with a possible D match to TRBD1 (5 bases). CDR3 length: 13 amino acids. The V and J ends lost 5 bases and 1 base respectively, with 8 bases between them. Germline CDR1 and CDR2: SGHTA and FQGNSA.

The chain employs TRBV30 and TRBJ1-1, with D possibly TRBD1 on 6 matching bases. Trimming took off 6 bases at V and 4 bases at J, with 15 bases between the two ends. The CDR3 has 13 residues. The germline V gene encodes CDR1 GTSNPN and CDR2 SVGIG (reference sequence). In DNA, the CDR3 is TGTGCCTGCGGGGGGCTCCCCGGCACTGAAGCTTTCTTT. It yields the protein CACGGLPGTEAFF.

This clone appeared a few times. The rearrangement uses TRBV20-1 and TRBJ2-1; tentatively, D is TRBD2 (5 bases). This CDR3 has 11 residues. Trimming stripped 1 base from V and 9 bases from J, with 7 bases between. In germline, CDR1 is DFQATT, CDR2 SNEGSKA (reference sequence). The CDR3 DNA is TGCAGTGCTAGAGGTAGCGTTGAGCAGTTCTTC. Translation gives CSARGSVEQFF.